This record looks at one T cell receptor (beta chain) sequence and its context. The target antigen is unknown. One junction end does not reproduce the germline sequence, and a read error may be involved. The germline V gene has CDR1 SGHTA and CDR2 FQGNSA. The CDR3 totals 13 residues. With a J-beta primer mix and a sample-barcoded 5' primer, a second PCR ran 7 to 11 cycles. MiXCR, run by TCRdb on the 5' RACE reads, gives a single entry per CDR3 protein. In the table there are 700,000 to 1,000,000 distinct CDR3 sequences, about 42% of which are singletons. This record comes from a study of blood T cells in healthy people across ages. Broader study findings: The percentage of naive T cells correlated strongly with TCR beta diversity.

Each donor was a healthy Caucasian individual from Russia, aged about 6 to 95. The chain has TRBV7-2 and TRBJ2-4; D is possibly TRBD2 (6 bases). This sequence originates from a man between 60 and 75 years old in good health. The specimen was blood. CDR3 amino acids: CASSVAERDIQYF. In DNA form, the CDR3 reads TGTGCCAGCAGCGTAGCGGAGAGAGACATTCAGTACTTC.